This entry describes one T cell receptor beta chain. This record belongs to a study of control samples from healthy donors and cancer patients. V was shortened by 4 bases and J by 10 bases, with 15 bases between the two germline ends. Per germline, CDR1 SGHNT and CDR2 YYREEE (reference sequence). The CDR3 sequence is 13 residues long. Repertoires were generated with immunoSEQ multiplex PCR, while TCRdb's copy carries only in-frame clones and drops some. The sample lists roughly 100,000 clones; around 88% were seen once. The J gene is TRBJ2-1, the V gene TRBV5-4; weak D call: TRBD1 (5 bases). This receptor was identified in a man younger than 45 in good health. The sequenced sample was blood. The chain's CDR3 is CASSPGQAGEQFF. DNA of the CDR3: TGTGCCAGCAGCCCAGGCCAGGCAGGGGAGCAGTTCTTC. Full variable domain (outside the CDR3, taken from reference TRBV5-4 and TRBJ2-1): ETGVTQSPTHLIKTRGQQVTLRCSSQSGHNTVSWYQQALGQGPQFIFQYYREEENGRGNFPPRFSGLQFPNYSSELNVNALELDDSALYLCASSPGQAGEQFFGPGTRLTVL.